Below are 25 T cell receptor beta chains sequenced from a single sample in a study of response to subunit inactivated influenza vaccine. Each CDR3 protein is one row after TCRdb ran MiXCR on the RT-PCR reads. Of more than 700,000 distinct CDR3 sequences in the sample, less than 25% were seen once. The sample consisted of PBMCs from blood, taken roughly 5 days after vaccination. These receptors all come from a man aged 50-59 years who received an inactivated influenza vaccine.

V and J are TRBV18 and TRBJ2-7; TRBD1 agrees at 9 bases. CDR1 and CDR2 from the germline V gene are KGHSH and LQKENI. The length of the CDR3 is 15 residues. Losses at the gene ends were 3 bases for V and 2 bases for J; bases not matched to a gene: 5. CDR3 bases: TGTGCCAGCTCACCCTGGACAGGGGTAGCCTACGAGCAGTACTTC. It translates to CASSPWTGVAYEQYF.

This clonotype was counted a few times. The chain couples TRBV29-1 to TRBJ2-1; 10 bases are shared with TRBD1. Losses at the gene ends were 5 bases for V and 4 bases for J; bases not matched to a gene: 8. CDR3 length: 15 residues. The germline gives CDR1 SQVTM, CDR2 ANQGSEA. The CDR3 nucleotides read TGCAGCGTTATACCCCGGGACAGGGGATACAATGAGCAGTTCTTC. Protein sequence: CSVIPRDRGYNEQFF.

The chain joins TRBV20-1 to TRBJ2-7; D remains unclear. V lost 6 bases to trimming and J lost 3 bases, with 18 bases between them. This CDR3 is built from 14 residues. Germline V lookup: CDR1 DFQATT, CDR2 SNEGSKA (reference sequence). Here the CDR3 reads CSAKPMNPYYEQYF. The CDR3 region has the DNA TGCAGTGCGAAACCAATGAATCCGTACTACGAGCAGTACTTC.

This clonotype turned up a few times. V is TRBV6-5 and J is TRBJ2-7; 10 nucleotides match TRBD1. This CDR3 comprises 15 residues. The germline V gene encodes CDR1 MNHEY and CDR2 SVGAGI. V trimming: 2 bases; J trimming: 2 bases; junction bases outside the gene matches: 3. This chain's CDR3 is CASSYPGQGAYEQYF. The CDR3 DNA reads as TGTGCCAGCAGTTACCCAGGACAGGGGGCCTACGAGCAGTACTTC.

The chain employs TRBV19 and TRBJ2-1, with D unclear. The CDR3 is made up of 17 amino acids. Germline lookup yields CDR1 LNHDA and CDR2 SQIVND (reference sequence). Trimming took off 3 bases at V and 0 bases at J, with 15 bases between the two ends. In DNA form, the CDR3 reads TGTGCCAGTAGTATGGACGGTAGCACAGCCTCCTACAATGAGCAGTTCTTC. As protein: CASSMDGSTASYNEQFF.

The chain joins TRBV7-8 to TRBJ1-1; no reliable D call. Trimming stripped 5 bases from V and 0 bases from J, with 13 bases between. The CDR3 loop spans 15 amino acids. CDR1 is SGHVS and CDR2 is FQNEAQ in the germline V gene. The CDR3 here is CASSLNAVVNTEAFF. CDR3 nucleotide sequence: TGTGCCAGCAGCCTCAACGCGGTTGTGAACACTGAAGCTTTCTTT.

This clonotype was seen at least ten times. V usage is TRBV20-1 and J usage is TRBJ1-4, with 7 bases that match TRBD1. The CDR3 loop spans 14 amino acids. Trimming took 6 bases from V and 3 from J; bases not matched to a gene: 7. Germline CDR1 and CDR2: DFQATT and SNEGSKA (reference sequence). The CDR3 loop reads CSAEGQDSNEKLFF. CDR3 nucleotide sequence: TGCAGTGCCGAAGGACAGGATTCTAATGAAAAACTGTTTTTT.

The gene calls are TRBV12-3 or TRBV12-4 and TRBJ2-1; D gene uncertain. CDR3 length: 15 residues. The V and J ends lost 2 bases and 4 bases respectively, with 12 bases between them. This chain's CDR3 is CASSLKSIPYNEQFF. The CDR3 coding sequence is TGTGCCAGCAGTTTAAAGTCCATCCCTTACAATGAGCAGTTCTTC.

The rearrangement joins TRBV27 to TRBJ1-1; 8 positions match TRBD1. The CDR3 is made up of 12 amino acids. The germline V gene encodes CDR1 MNHEY and CDR2 SMNVEV (reference sequence). V lost 5 bases, J lost 6 bases, and 2 bases stayed unmatched. This chain's CDR3 is CASSAGGAEAFF. DNA of the CDR3: TGTGCCAGCAGTGCAGGGGGCGCTGAAGCTTTCTTT.

This clonotype showed up just a few times. The rearrangement links TRBV6-2 or TRBV6-3 to TRBJ2-6, with a tentative D call TRBD2 (6 bases). Germline CDR1 is MNHEY and CDR2 is SVGEGT. The CDR3 has 17 amino acids. The germline V and J ends were trimmed by 8 bases and 3 bases, with 20 bases remaining between them. In nucleotides, the CDR3 is TGTGCCAGCCTCAACCCCACACGGGGGAGTGGGGCCAACGTCCTGACTTTC. This codes for CASLNPTRGSGANVLTF.

The sample holds a few counts of this clonotype. The chain recombines TRBV27 with TRBJ2-1, with TRBD1 as a possible D gene (6 bases). The germline V gene has CDR1 MNHEY and CDR2 SMNVEV (reference sequence). V was shortened by 3 bases and J by 10 bases, with 19 bases between the two germline ends. The CDR3 runs to 15 residues. The CDR3 spells CASSFVQGAFNEQFF. The CDR3 coding sequence is TGTGCCAGCAGTTTCGTACAGGGAGCGTTCAACGAGCAGTTCTTC.

The V call is TRBV7-2, the J call TRBJ1-1, with 7 positions matching TRBD1. V was clipped by 5 bases and J by 11 bases; unmatched bases: 8. The CDR3 is made up of 12 amino acids. In germline, CDR1 is SGHTA, CDR2 FQGNSA. CDR3 amino acids: CASSPVTGWAFF. The DNA for the CDR3 is TGTGCCAGCAGCCCTGTGACAGGGTGGGCTTTCTTT.

This clonotype was seen a handful of times. This chain joins TRBV20-1 and TRBJ2-7, with TRBD1 matching 7 bases. CDR3 size: 14 residues. The V segment lost 0 bases and the J segment 2 bases; nucleotides outside the gene matches: 4. CDR1 is DFQATT, CDR2 SNEGSKA, per germline (reference sequence). The CDR3 sequence is CSARDSDRAYEQYF. CDR3 DNA: TGCAGTGCTAGAGACTCCGACAGGGCCTACGAGCAGTACTTC.

Of note for this clonotype: A single base separates this from a much larger clone, so it may be a read error. This chain joins TRBV7-9 and TRBJ1-4; no clear D. Germline lookup yields CDR1 SEHNR and CDR2 FQNEAQ (reference sequence). V gave up 6 bases and J gave up 1 base, with 3 bases separating them. The CDR3 sequence is 12 residues long. CDR3 sequence (DNA): TGTGCCAGCAGTGGAACTAATGAAAAACTGTTTTTT. This gives the protein CASSGTNEKLFF.

A few counts support this clonotype. The chain couples TRBV15 to TRBJ2-7, with 8 bases aligning to TRBD1. Germline CDR1 LNHNV, CDR2 YYDKDF (reference sequence). The CDR3 consists of 17 residues. Trimming took 1 base from V and 2 from J; bases not matched to a gene: 10. CDR3 nucleotide sequence: TGTGCCACCAGCAGAGCCTCACCCGGGACAGGTACCTACGAGCAGTACTTC. This codes for CATSRASPGTGTYEQYF.

The genes are TRBV7-2 and TRBJ2-3, with 8 bases aligning to TRBD1. Per germline, CDR1 SGHTA and CDR2 FQGNSA. After removal of 3 bases from V and 1 base from J, the junction contained 3 bases not matched to a gene. CDR3 size: 15 residues. The CDR3 region is CASSFSRGRTDTQYF. Here the CDR3 DNA reads TGTGCCAGCAGCTTCTCCAGGGGGCGCACAGATACGCAGTATTTT.

The table lists this clonotype with a few counts. This CDR3 is CASSPQGSGGRETQYF. In nucleotides, the CDR3 is TGTGCCAGCAGCCCCCAGGGGTCGGGGGGGCGAGAGACCCAGTACTTC. This chain joins TRBV7-2 and TRBJ2-5; 8 nucleotides agree with TRBD2. This CDR3 contains 16 residues. Trimming removed 5 bases from V and 4 bases from J; junction bases left unmatched: 12. Looked up from germline, CDR1 is SGHTA and CDR2 is FQGNSA.

This clonotype was counted many times. The chain has TRBV7-9 and TRBJ1-1; no firm D call. CDR3 length equals 13 residues. Germline-derived CDR1 and CDR2 are SEHNR and FQNEAQ (reference sequence). V lost 0 bases and J 5 bases, leaving 7 bases between the germline ends. This CDR3 is CASSLAPGTEAFF. DNA of the CDR3: TGTGCCAGCAGCTTAGCCCCCGGAACTGAAGCTTTCTTT.

The chain is built from TRBV4-2 and TRBJ2-7, with 7 bases that match TRBD2. V lost 3 bases, J lost 5 bases, and 13 bases stayed unmatched. Germline V gives CDR1 LGHNA, CDR2 YNFKEQ. The CDR3 runs 16 residues. The CDR3 protein is CASSQVSGGRFHEQYF. The CDR3 DNA is TGTGCCAGCAGCCAGGTGTCTGGCGGGAGATTCCACGAGCAGTACTTC.

The chain has TRBV10-1 and TRBJ1-2, with D perhaps TRBD1 (5 bases). The ends were cut back, 0 bases at V and 7 bases at J, with 9 bases in the middle. Germline-derived CDR1 and CDR2 are WNHNN and SYGVQD (reference sequence). The CDR3 sequence is 13 residues long. The CDR3 sequence is CASSESIRGGYTF. CDR3 sequence (DNA): TGCGCCAGCAGTGAGTCGATAAGGGGTGGCTACACCTTC.

The sample holds a few counts of this clonotype. The chain employs TRBV6-5 and TRBJ2-1, with D perhaps TRBD2 (6 bases). Germline assignment: CDR1 MNHEY and CDR2 SVGAGI. The CDR3 is made up of 15 amino acids. V gave up 0 bases and J gave up 8 bases, with 14 bases separating them. CDR3 residues: CASSYSGGDGYEQFF. In DNA, the CDR3 is TGTGCCAGCAGTTACTCGGGGGGAGACGGGTATGAGCAGTTCTTC.

This clonotype was counted a few times. The chain couples TRBV12-3 or TRBV12-4 to TRBJ2-1; 13 bases match TRBD2. The length of the CDR3 is 16 residues. J was trimmed by 7 bases and V by 7 bases; bases with no gene match: 10. The CDR3 reads CASTLTSGGLGNEQFF. The CDR3 nucleotides read TGTGCCAGCACCCTGACTAGCGGGGGGCTGGGGAATGAGCAGTTCTTC.

The CDR3 DNA is TGCGCCAGCAGCGCGGGACTTGACCCCCCAGGGACCCAGTACTTC. Encoded protein: CASSAGLDPPGTQYF. The chain joins TRBV5-1 to TRBJ2-5, with a possible D match to TRBD2 (6 bases). Germline V gene sequence: CDR1 SGHRS, CDR2 YFSETQ. The germline V and J ends were trimmed by 4 bases and 7 bases, with 20 bases remaining between them. The CDR3 is 15 residues long.

The rearrangement joins TRBV6-1 to TRBJ2-5; 9 bases match TRBD1. Germline loops: CDR1 MNHNS, CDR2 SASEGT. V was clipped by 7 bases and J by 6 bases; unmatched bases: 12. The length of the CDR3 is 15 residues. CDR3 in amino acids: CASIDPRDREKTQYF. Written as DNA, the CDR3 is TGTGCCAGCATCGACCCCCGGGACAGGGAGAAGACCCAGTACTTC.

The rearrangement links TRBV12-3 or TRBV12-4 to TRBJ2-7; D is unresolved. Trimming removed 1 base at V and 5 bases at J, with 12 bases between. CDR3 size: 14 residues. The CDR3 nucleotides are TGTGCCAGCAGTTTAGGTCCCGGGTTAAACGAGCAGTACTTC. This codes for CASSLGPGLNEQYF.